Each of the 27 T cell receptor beta chains below was sequenced from the same sample in a study of OX40 agonist ivuxolimab in advanced cancers. TCRdb keeps only in-frame clones here, not all; method: immunoSEQ multiplex PCR. In the table there are around 66,000 clones, 87% of which are singletons. Sequenced here: CD4+ or CD8+ T cells sorted from blood, sampled in a trial of the OX40 agonist ivuxolimab. Source of these receptors: an adult with an advanced solid tumor such as melanoma, head and neck, liver or kidney cancer.

The chain is built from TRBV28 and TRBJ1-6; 8 bases map to TRBD1. V shed 5 bases, J shed 9 bases, and the junction held 6 bases outside the gene matches. The CDR3 totals 14 residues. In germline, CDR1 is MDHEN, CDR2 SYDVKM. The CDR3 coding sequence is TGTGCCAGCAGTCCCCTACAGGGGGGTTCACCCCTCCACTTT. It specifies CASSPLQGGSPLHF. Looking up the rest from reference TRBV28 and TRBJ1-6 gives the full variable domain: DVKVTQSSRYLVKRTGEKVFLECVQDMDHENMFWYRQDPGLGLRLIYFSYDVKMKEKGDIPEGYSVSREKKERFSLILESASTNQTSMYLCASSPLQGGSPLHFGNGTRLTVT.

This chain connects TRBV7-7 to TRBJ2-1; D remains ambiguous. The CDR3 has 14 amino acids. Germline V gene sequence: CDR1 SSHAT, CDR2 FNYEAQ (reference sequence). V dropped 5 bases and J dropped 3 bases, with 11 bases sitting between them. The CDR3 loop is CASSPIGDYNEQFF. CDR3 nucleotides: TGTGCCAGCAGCCCTATTGGGGACTACAATGAGCAGTTCTTC.

The chain uses TRBV5-1 and TRBJ2-3, with D perhaps given as TRBD1 or TRBD2 (5 bases each). The V end lost 4 bases, the J end lost 0 bases, and 9 bases lay between the germline ends. The CDR3 length is 14 residues. Germline loops: CDR1 SGHRS, CDR2 YFSETQ. The CDR3 loop is CASSPGRSTDTQYF. In DNA, the CDR3 is TGCGCCAGCAGCCCGGGACGTAGCACAGATACGCAGTATTTT. The full variable domain, with the rest looked up from reference TRBV5-1 and TRBJ2-3, is KAGVTQTPRYLIKTRGQQVTLSCSPISGHRSVSWYQQTPGQGLQFLFEYFSETQRNKGNFPGRFSGRQFSNSRSEMNVSTLELGDSALYLCASSPGRSTDTQYFGPGTRLTVL.

This clone was found a few times. The chain is built from TRBV7-9 and TRBJ2-7; no clear D. Trimming pared 4 bases from V and 0 bases from J, leaving 16 bases between. Germline values: CDR1 SEHNR, CDR2 FQNEAQ (reference sequence). The CDR3 is made up of 16 amino acids. The CDR3 reads CASSSAGTRASYEQYF. CDR3 sequence (DNA): TGTGCCAGCAGCTCAGCCGGAACCCGGGCCTCCTACGAGCAGTACTTC.

The rearrangement uses TRBV7-2 and TRBJ1-6, with D tentatively TRBD1 (6 bases). The CDR3 contains 15 residues. The ends were cut back, 5 bases at V and 7 bases at J, with 15 bases in the middle. The germline V gene encodes CDR1 SGHTA and CDR2 FQGNSA. CDR3 DNA: TGTGCCAGCAGCGAGAGGGGGGCAGGAAATTCACCCCTCCACTTT. Amino acids: CASSERGAGNSPLHF.

This clone was found once. The chain recombines TRBV5-4 with TRBJ1-4; TRBD1 matches at 7 bases. After removal of 4 bases from V and 5 bases from J, the junction contained 5 bases not matched to a gene. The CDR3 has 14 residues. Looked up from germline, CDR1 is SGHNT and CDR2 is YYREEE (reference sequence). The CDR3 DNA follows: TGTGCCAGCAGCGTTGGGACAGAGAATGAAAAACTGTTTTTT. Its translation is CASSVGTENEKLFF.

The V call is TRBV2, the J call TRBJ1-5; a weak D match, TRBD1 (5 bases). CDR1 and CDR2 from the germline V gene are SNHLY and FYNNEI. Trimming pared 4 bases from V and 2 bases from J, leaving 12 bases between. The CDR3 sequence is 15 residues long. The CDR3 loop reads CASSVSRGGNQPQHF. As DNA, the CDR3 is TGTGCCAGCAGTGTTTCACGAGGGGGCAATCAGCCCCAGCATTTT.

This rearrangement joins TRBV19 to TRBJ1-6, with D maybe TRBD1 (6 bases). Germline CDR1 reads LNHDA; CDR2 reads SQIVND (reference sequence). V was trimmed by 6 bases and J by 11 bases, leaving 14 bases between them. The CDR3 is 13 amino acids. CDR3 DNA sequence: TGTGCCAGTAGGAGGGACATTTTTGCACCCCTCCACTTT. Amino acid sequence: CASRRDIFAPLHF.

V is TRBV5-1 and J is TRBJ1-4; no firm D call. Germline V gene data show CDR1 as SGHRS and CDR2 as YFSETQ. V was cut by 0 bases and J by 5 bases, with 11 bases left in between. The CDR3 contains 15 residues. For the CDR3, the DNA is TGCGCCAGCAGCTTGGACGGGAGGGAGAATGAAAAACTGTTTTTT. Residues: CASSLDGRENEKLFF.

The chain couples TRBV19 to TRBJ2-2; D remains unclear. Germline CDR1 reads LNHDA; CDR2 reads SQIVND (reference sequence). Trimming pared 5 bases from V and 2 bases from J, leaving 9 bases between. The CDR3 runs 14 residues. The CDR3 here is CASSPGPNTGELFF. CDR3 DNA sequence: TGTGCCAGTAGTCCAGGCCCAAACACCGGGGAGCTGTTTTTT.

CDR3 residues: CASSLRDTRGTEAFF. The CDR3 DNA reads TGTGCCAGCAGCCTAAGGGACACCCGAGGTACTGAAGCTTTCTTT. This chain uses TRBV7-6 with TRBJ1-1; D may be TRBD1 (6 bases). The CDR3 covers 15 residues. Trimming shortened V by 5 bases and J by 5 bases, and 18 bases separated the two germline ends. CDR1 and CDR2 (germline): SGHVS, FNYEAQ. Based on the CDR3 plus reference TRBV7-6 and TRBJ1-1, the full variable domain is GAGVSQSPRYKVTKRGQDVALRCDPISGHVSLYWYRQALGQGPEFLTYFNYEAQQDKSGLPNDRFSAERPEGSISTLTIQRTEQRDSAMYRCASSLRDTRGTEAFFGQGTRLTVV.

The chain uses TRBV27 and TRBJ2-3; D is undetermined. The ends were cut back, 1 base at V and 1 base at J, with 3 bases in the middle. This CDR3 comprises 13 residues. Per germline, CDR1 MNHEY and CDR2 SMNVEV (reference sequence). CDR3 coding DNA: TGTGCCAGCAGTTTATGGGGCACAGATACGCAGTATTTT. Translated, it gives CASSLWGTDTQYF.

The chain uses TRBV21-1 and TRBJ2-7; the table's D call, TRBD1, has no DNA check behind it. TRBV21-1 is an annotated pseudogene. The CDR3 consists of 16 residues. The CDR3 DNA follows: TGTGCCAGAACCAAACCCTATTTGGGGCCCCTCTACGAGCAGTACTTC. Protein: CARTKPYLGPLYEQYF.

The rearrangement uses TRBV9 and TRBJ2-2; perhaps TRBD2 as D (5 bases). V was pared by 0 bases and J by 3 bases, with 9 bases between. Germline assignment: CDR1 SGDLS and CDR2 YYNGEE. The CDR3 runs to 15 residues. CDR3 sequence (DNA): TGTGCCAGCAGCGTAGGCGGGCTCCACACCGGGGAGCTGTTTTTT. Its protein product is CASSVGGLHTGELFF.

This chain uses TRBV7-2 with TRBJ2-7; D perhaps matches TRBD2 (5 bases). Germline assignment: CDR1 SGHTA and CDR2 FQGNSA. Trimming removed 5 bases at V and 0 bases at J, with 14 bases between. This CDR3 spans 15 amino acids. This CDR3 reads CASSPPRAGSYEQYF. The CDR3 DNA reads TGTGCCAGCAGCCCGCCACGGGCGGGCTCCTACGAGCAGTACTTC. The full variable domain, rest sourced from reference TRBV7-2 and TRBJ2-7, is GAGVSQSPSNKVTEKGKDVELRCDPISGHTALYWYRQSLGQGLEFLIYFQGNSAPDKSGLPSDRFSAERTGGSVSTLTIQRTQQEDSAVYLCASSPPRAGSYEQYFGPGTRLTVT.

This chain links TRBV14 with TRBJ2-1, with a weak D call TRBD2 (5 bases). The CDR3 covers 15 residues. V was shortened by 3 bases and J by 0 bases, with 9 bases between the two germline ends. Germline V gene sequence: CDR1 SGHDN, CDR2 FVKESK. The CDR3 loop is CASSQDLYSYNEQFF. In DNA, the CDR3 is TGTGCCAGCAGCCAGGACTTATACTCCTACAATGAGCAGTTCTTC.

The V gene is TRBV27, the J gene TRBJ2-5; 10 bases fit TRBD1. CDR3 length: 14 amino acids. J was trimmed by 5 bases and V by 6 bases; bases with no gene match: 6. Germline V CDR1 and CDR2: MNHEY, SMNVEV (reference sequence). The CDR3 DNA reads as TGTGCCAGCAGGTTGGGACAGGGGTTTGAGACCCAGTACTTC. As protein: CASRLGQGFETQYF.

The chain is built from TRBV27 and TRBJ2-1; 7 positions match TRBD1. Germline V gene lookup returns CDR1 MNHEY and CDR2 SMNVEV (reference sequence). CDR3 size: 16 residues. After removal of 10 bases from V and 5 bases from J, the junction contained 17 bases not matched to a gene. The chain's CDR3 is CATQLSRQGLHNEQFF. Written as DNA, the CDR3 is TGTGCCACCCAACTGTCAAGACAGGGTTTACACAATGAGCAGTTCTTC.

The V gene is TRBV5-4, the J gene TRBJ2-7; D not certain. Germline V CDR1 and CDR2: SGHNT, YYREEE (reference sequence). The CDR3 consists of 11 residues. V was shortened by 2 bases and J by 5 bases, with 5 bases between the two germline ends. Here the CDR3 DNA reads TGTGCCAGCAGCTTTGCGGACGAGCAGTACTTC. It translates to CASSFADEQYF.

The chain links TRBV5-1 to TRBJ1-6; maybe TRBD1 (5 bases). Trimming cost V 3 bases and J 5 bases, with 15 bases left between them. Per the germline V gene, CDR1 is SGHRS and CDR2 is YFSETQ. The CDR3 is 16 amino acids. In nucleotides, the CDR3 is TGCGCCAGCAGCTCTCTAATAGGGGTGAATAATTCACCCCTCCACTTT. It translates to CASSSLIGVNNSPLHF. Complete variable domain (other parts from reference TRBV5-1 and TRBJ1-6): KAGVTQTPRYLIKTRGQQVTLSCSPISGHRSVSWYQQTPGQGLQFLFEYFSETQRNKGNFPGRFSGRQFSNSRSEMNVSTLELGDSALYLCASSSLIGVNNSPLHFGNGTRLTVT.

The chain couples TRBV5-1 to TRBJ2-5; D possibly corresponds to TRBD1 (6 bases). The CDR3 contains 14 residues. Trimming removed 6 bases at V and 5 bases at J, with 17 bases between. CDR1 and CDR2 from the germline V gene are SGHRS and YFSETQ. The CDR3 loop is CASTFGRGEETQYF. Here the CDR3 DNA reads TGCGCCAGCACTTTCGGCAGGGGCGAGGAGACCCAGTACTTC.

V is TRBV12-5 and J is TRBJ2-3, with 7 nucleotides matching TRBD1. The CDR3 has 15 residues. Germline trimming cut 0 bases from V and 1 base from J; bases unmatched to any gene: 1. In germline, CDR1 is LGHNT, CDR2 FRNRAP. CDR3 DNA sequence: TGTGCTAGTGGTTTGGTAGGACAGGGCACAGATACGCAGTATTTT. As protein: CASGLVGQGTDTQYF. The full variable domain, its missing parts supplied by reference TRBV12-5 and TRBJ2-3, is DARVTQTPRHKVTEMGQEVTMRCQPILGHNTVFWYRQTMMQGLELLAYFRNRAPLDDSGMPKDRFSAEMPDATLATLKIQPSEPRDSAVYFCASGLVGQGTDTQYFGPGTRLTVL.

V usage is TRBV21-1 and J usage is TRBJ1-5; whether TRBD1, the table's D call, matches the DNA was not checked. TRBV21-1 is described as a pseudogene. CDR3 length: 13 amino acids. DNA for the CDR3: TGTGCCAGAGTAGACAGGGATAATCAGCCCCAGCATTTT. Residues: CARVDRDNQPQHF.

The V call is TRBV29-1, the J call TRBJ2-7, with D maybe TRBD2 (6 bases). The V gene's germline CDR1 is SQVTM and CDR2 ANQGSEA. This CDR3 has 13 residues. The ends were cut back, 7 bases at V and 0 bases at J, with 13 bases in the middle. DNA for the CDR3: TGCAGCGGAGTGATAGCGGCCTCCTACGAGCAGTACTTC. This codes for CSGVIAASYEQYF.

The chain couples TRBV4-2 to TRBJ2-7, with unresolved D. Trimming stripped 1 base from V and 9 bases from J, with 7 bases between. CDR3 length: 11 amino acids. Looked up from germline, CDR1 is LGHNA and CDR2 is YNFKEQ. CDR3 in amino acids: CASSQGAWQYF. The CDR3 nucleotides read TGTGCCAGCAGCCAAGGGGCCTGGCAGTACTTC.

Turning to this clone: The same CDR3 arises from other DNA sequences in this sample as well. This chain uses TRBV7-8 with TRBJ1-2, with D perhaps TRBD1 (6 bases). The CDR3 spans 18 residues. CDR1 is SGHVS, CDR2 FQNEAQ, per germline. V was trimmed by 1 base and J by 5 bases, leaving 23 bases between them. The DNA of the CDR3 is TGTGCCAGCAGCTTAGTTGGTCTGGGGGCTAGGGGTGGGTATGGCTACACCTTC. This translates into CASSLVGLGARGGYGYTF.

The chain couples TRBV6-5 to TRBJ2-7; a weak D match, TRBD2 (6 bases). V shed 2 bases and J shed 3 bases, with 14 bases lying between them. The CDR3 is 15 amino acids. CDR1 and CDR2 (germline): MNHEY, SVGAGI. This CDR3 is CASSYAGPDDYEQYF. CDR3 coding DNA: TGTGCCAGCAGTTACGCGGGACCGGATGACTACGAGCAGTACTTC.